The 5 T cell receptor beta chains presented below share a single source sample, sequenced in a study of CD8+CD57+ T cells in acquired aplastic anemia. Patients selected for sequencing had displayed CD8+CD57+ cell expansion by flow cytometry. The study profiled TCR beta VDJ and CDR3 using genomic DNA as template. Each CDR3 protein gets one entry after TCRdb re-called the reads with MiXCR. The repertoire holds some 170,000 distinct CDR3 sequences, with 50% to 65% as singletons. Sequencing used sorted CD4+, CD8+, or CD8+CD57+ T cells (not recorded which) from PBMCs. The receptor set was obtained from a human donor with aplastic anemia.

V gene TRBV20-1 combines with J gene TRBJ2-7; D unresolved. The CDR3 has 13 amino acids. Germline CDR1 is DFQATT and CDR2 is SNEGSKA (reference sequence). Trimming took 1 base from V and 6 from J, leaving 13 bases between them. The CDR3 loop reads CSARAHTSLEQYF. In DNA form, the CDR3 reads TGCAGTGCTAGAGCCCACACCTCTCTCGAGCAGTACTTC.

This clonotype was picked up many times. This chain links TRBV7-8 with TRBJ1-1, with a possible D match to TRBD1 (6 bases). Germline assignment: CDR1 SGHVS and CDR2 FQNEAQ. The germline V and J ends were trimmed by 6 bases and 5 bases, with 10 bases remaining between them. CDR3 length: 12 residues. For the CDR3, the DNA is TGTGCCAGCAGTCAGGGGTGGACTGAAGCTTTCTTT. As protein: CASSQGWTEAFF.

This clonotype was observed a few times. The V gene is TRBV7-3, the J gene TRBJ2-3; 7 positions agree with TRBD1. The CDR3 contains 14 residues. V lost 3 bases and J lost 4; bases outside the gene matches: 4. CDR1 and CDR2 from the germline V gene are SGHTA and FQGTGA. Here the CDR3 DNA reads TGTGCCAGCAGCTTCCACAGGGGAGCAGATACGCAGTATTTT. Its translation: CASSFHRGADTQYF.

The chain uses TRBV24-1 and TRBJ2-5; unclear D gene. CDR3 length equals 16 residues. Germline V CDR1 and CDR2: KGHDR, SFDVKD. V lost 3 bases, J lost 5 bases, and 18 bases lay in between. CDR3 nucleotides: TGTGCCACCAGTGATCTGCCCAGACCCAGAAGCGAGACCCAGTACTTC. Translation: CATSDLPRPRSETQYF.

Points on this clonotype: One junction end does not reproduce the germline sequence, and a read error may be involved. The V gene is TRBV27, the J gene TRBJ1-6; the D is unclear. This CDR3 has 14 residues. The germline V gene encodes CDR1 MNHEY and CDR2 SMNVEV (reference sequence). CDR3: CASSLRADKSPLHF. DNA of the CDR3: TGTGCCAGCAGTTTAAGGGCCGATAAATCACCCCTCCACTTT.